This entry describes one T cell receptor beta chain. Its target is unknown. TCRdb reanalysed the 5' RACE reads using MiXCR and keeps one entry per CDR3 protein. The sample contains 250,000 to 300,000 distinct CDR3 sequences, 15% to 20% of which appear only once. The germline CDR1 and CDR2 sequences are KGHDR and SFDVKD. The ends were cut back, 9 bases at V and 2 bases at J, with 15 bases in the middle. The length of the CDR3 is 14 residues. This record belongs to a study of CD8 T cells in ankylosing spondylitis. Broader study findings: As reported, disease-linked clones showed significant enrichment in matched ankylosing spondylitis synovial fluid. Seven to nine highly homologous variants made up a TCR beta motif, and this motif appeared characteristic of ankylosing spondylitis blood.

The sequenced sample consisted of blood, either unsorted or a sorted T cell fraction (not recorded which). The receptor was derived from a male donor with ankylosing spondylitis or in good health (not recorded which). This rearrangement joins TRBV24-1 to TRBJ2-5, with D possibly being TRBD1 (6 bases). For the CDR3, the DNA is TGTGCCACCGGTGGCAGCAGGGGACAAGAGACCCAGTACTTC. Amino acids: CATGGSRGQETQYF.